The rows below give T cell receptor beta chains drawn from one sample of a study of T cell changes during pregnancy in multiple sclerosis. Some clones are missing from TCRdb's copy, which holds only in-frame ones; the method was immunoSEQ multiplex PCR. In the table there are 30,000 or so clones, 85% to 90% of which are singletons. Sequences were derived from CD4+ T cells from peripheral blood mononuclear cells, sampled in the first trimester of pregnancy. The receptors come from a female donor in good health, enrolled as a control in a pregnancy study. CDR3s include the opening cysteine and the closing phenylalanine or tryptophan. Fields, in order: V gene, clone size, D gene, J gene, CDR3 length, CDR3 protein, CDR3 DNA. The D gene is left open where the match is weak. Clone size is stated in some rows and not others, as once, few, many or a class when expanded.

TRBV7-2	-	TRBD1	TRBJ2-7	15	CASSLAQGPSYEQYF	TGTGCCAGCAGCTTAGCACAGGGGCCTTCCTACGAGCAGTACTTC
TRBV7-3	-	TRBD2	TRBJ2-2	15	CASSLTRTSAGELFF	TGTGCCAGCAGCTTAACTCGGACTAGCGCCGGGGAGCTGTTTTTT
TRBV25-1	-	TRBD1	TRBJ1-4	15	CASSDPRGVNEKLFF	TGTGCCAGCAGTGACCCCAGGGGGGTTAATGAAAAACTGTTTTTT
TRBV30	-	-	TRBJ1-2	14	CAWRPREGDYGYTF	TGTGCCTGGAGGCCTAGGGAGGGTGACTATGGCTACACCTTC
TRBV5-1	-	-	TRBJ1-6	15	CASSLDGIDNSPLHF	TGCGCCAGCAGCTTGGACGGGATTGACAATTCACCCCTCCACTTT
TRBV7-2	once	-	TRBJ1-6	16	CASSEIGVHYNSPLHF	TGTGCCAGCAGCGAGATTGGAGTGCACTATAATTCACCCCTCCACTTT
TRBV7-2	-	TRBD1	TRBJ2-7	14	CASSQGTGVDEQYF	TGTGCCAGCAGCCAAGGGACAGGGGTTGACGAGCAGTACTTC
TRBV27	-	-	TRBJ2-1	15	CASSLPGTPSGEQFF	TGTGCCAGCAGTTTGCCCGGGACACCCAGCGGTGAGCAGTTCTTC
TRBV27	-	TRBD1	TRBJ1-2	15	CASSSRTGGAYGYTF	TGTGCCAGCAGTTCCCGGACAGGGGGCGCTTACGGCTACACCTTC
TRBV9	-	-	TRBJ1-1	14	CASSVTTANTEAFF	TGTGCCAGCAGCGTTACAACAGCGAACACTGAAGCTTTCTTT
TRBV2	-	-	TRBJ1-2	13	CATAAGVEYGYTF	TGTGCCACCGCAGCCGGGGTTGAGTATGGCTACACCTTC
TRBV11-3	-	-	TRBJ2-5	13	CASSLAGGETQYF	TGTGCCAGCAGCTTAGCCGGAGGAGAGACCCAGTACTTC
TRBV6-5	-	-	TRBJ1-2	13	CASSPTGSYGYTF	TGTGCCAGCAGCCCCACAGGAAGCTATGGCTACACCTTC
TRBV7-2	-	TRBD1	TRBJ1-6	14	CASSWGTEDSPLHF	TGTGCCAGCAGCTGGGGGACAGAGGATTCACCCCTCCACTTT
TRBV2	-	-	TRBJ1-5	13	CASSEIGNQPQHF	TGTGCCAGCAGTGAAATAGGCAATCAGCCCCAGCATTTT
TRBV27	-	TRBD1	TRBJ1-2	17	CASSLDRVSLINYGYTF	TGTGCCAGCAGTTTGGACAGGGTTTCTCTTATTAACTATGGCTACACCTTC
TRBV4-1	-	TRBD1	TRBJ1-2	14	CASSQEGQGRGYTF	TGCGCCAGCAGCCAAGAGGGACAGGGAAGGGGCTACACCTTC
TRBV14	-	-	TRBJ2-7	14	CASSQDIYLREQYF	TGTGCCAGCAGCCAAGATATCTACCTTCGGGAGCAGTACTTC
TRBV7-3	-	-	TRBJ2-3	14	CASSLSHNTDTQYF	TGTGCCAGCAGCTTAAGTCACAACACAGATACGCAGTATTTT
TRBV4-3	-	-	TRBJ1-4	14	CASSPGATNEKLFF	TGCGCCAGCAGCCCGGGGGCAACTAATGAAAAACTGTTTTTT
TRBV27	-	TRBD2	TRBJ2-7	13	CASKLLAGAEQYF	TGTGCCAGCAAATTACTAGCGGGGGCCGAGCAGTACTTC
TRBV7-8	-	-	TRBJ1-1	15	CASTRGGGVNTEAFF	TGTGCCAGCACCCGAGGTGGGGGCGTGAACACTGAAGCTTTCTTT
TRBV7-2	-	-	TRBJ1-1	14	CASSPGRANTEAFF	TGTGCCAGCAGCCCCGGCAGGGCGAACACTGAAGCTTTCTTT
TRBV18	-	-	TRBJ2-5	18	CASSPDRTSFLGGETQYF	TGTGCCAGCTCACCCGACAGAACCTCTTTCCTCGGTGGGGAGACCCAGTACTTC
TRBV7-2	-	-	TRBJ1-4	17	CASSALDGAGSGEKLFF	TGTGCCAGCAGCGCCTTAGATGGGGCAGGTTCGGGTGAAAAACTGTTTTTT
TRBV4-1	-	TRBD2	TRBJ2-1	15	CASSQDPSGGREQFF	TGCGCCAGCAGCCAAGATCCCAGCGGGGGACGTGAGCAGTTCTTC
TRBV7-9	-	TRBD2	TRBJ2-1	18	CASSLVITSGGSYNEQFF	TGTGCCAGCAGCTTAGTTATCACTAGCGGGGGTTCCTACAATGAGCAGTTCTTC
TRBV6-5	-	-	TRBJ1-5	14	CASSSSGAPQPQHF	TGTGCCAGCAGTTCCTCAGGGGCGCCTCAGCCCCAGCATTTT
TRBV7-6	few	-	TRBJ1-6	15	CASSLEVEPNSPLHF	TGTGCCAGCAGCTTGGAGGTTGAGCCTAATTCACCCCTCCACTTT
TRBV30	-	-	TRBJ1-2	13	CAWSVTGPGGYTF	TGTGCCTGGAGTGTAACAGGGCCGGGAGGCTACACCTTC
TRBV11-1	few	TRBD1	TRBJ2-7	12	CASSFRDSVEYF	TGTGCCAGCAGCTTCCGGGACAGTGTTGAGTACTTC
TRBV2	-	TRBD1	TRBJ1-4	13	CASRVDRDEKLFF	TGTGCCAGCAGGGTTGACAGGGATGAAAAACTGTTTTTT
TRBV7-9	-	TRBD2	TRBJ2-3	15	CASSLGLAGAPSEYF	TGTGCCAGCAGCTTAGGACTAGCGGGGGCCCCTTCGGAGTATTTT
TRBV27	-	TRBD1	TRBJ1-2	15	CASRLQGGFSTGYTF	TGTGCCAGCAGACTGCAGGGGGGATTTTCAACTGGCTACACCTTC
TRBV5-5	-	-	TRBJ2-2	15	CASSFRDKNTGELFF	TGTGCCAGCAGCTTCCGGGACAAAAACACCGGGGAGCTGTTTTTT
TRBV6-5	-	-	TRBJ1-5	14	CASSSRNSNQPQHF	TGTGCCAGCAGTTCCAGGAATAGCAATCAGCCCCAGCATTTT
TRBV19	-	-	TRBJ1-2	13	CASSMQGRGGYTF	TGTGCCAGTAGTATGCAGGGGAGGGGGGGCTACACCTTC
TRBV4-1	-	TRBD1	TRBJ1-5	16	CASSQAGQGGNQPQHF	TGCGCCAGCAGCCAAGCCGGACAGGGGGGCAATCAGCCCCAGCATTTT
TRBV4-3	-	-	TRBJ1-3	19	CASSQDRGSVGTNRNTIYF	TGCGCCAGCAGCCAAGATCGGGGCAGCGTTGGGACAAACCGAAACACCATATATTTT
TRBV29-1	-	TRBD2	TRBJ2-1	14	CSAGTSGAQNEQFF	TGCAGCGCCGGGACTAGCGGGGCTCAAAATGAGCAGTTCTTC
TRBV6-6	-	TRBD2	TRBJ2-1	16	CASSSSPASGGQEQFF	TGTGCCAGCAGTTCATCCCCGGCTAGCGGGGGGCAAGAGCAGTTCTTC
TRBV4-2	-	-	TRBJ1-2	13	CASSQLANYGYTF	TGTGCCAGCAGCCAACTAGCTAACTATGGCTACACCTTC
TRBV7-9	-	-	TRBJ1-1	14	CASSSIRGGTEAFF	TGTGCCAGCAGCTCAATTCGGGGGGGGACTGAAGCTTTCTTT
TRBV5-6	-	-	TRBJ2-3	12	CASSPSTDTQYF	TGTGCCAGCAGCCCAAGCACAGATACGCAGTATTTT
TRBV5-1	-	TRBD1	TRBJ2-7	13	CASRPDRGYEQYF	TGCGCCAGCAGACCGGACAGGGGCTACGAGCAGTACTTC
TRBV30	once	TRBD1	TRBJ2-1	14	CAWSPGQGLDEQFF	TGTGCCTGGAGCCCGGGACAGGGGTTGGATGAGCAGTTCTTC
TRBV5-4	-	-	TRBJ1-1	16	CASSPGRDVSDTEAFF	TGTGCCAGCAGCCCCGGCCGGGATGTGTCTGACACTGAAGCTTTCTTT
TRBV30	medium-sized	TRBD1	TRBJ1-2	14	CAWKLQTGDYGYTF	TGTGCCTGGAAACTCCAGACAGGGGACTATGGCTACACCTTC
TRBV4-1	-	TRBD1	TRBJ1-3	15	CASSIDRASGNTIYF	TGCGCCAGCAGCATCGACAGGGCGTCTGGAAACACCATATATTTT
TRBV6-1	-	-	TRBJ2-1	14	CASTGTSSYNEQFF	TGTGCCAGTACAGGGACAAGCTCCTACAATGAGCAGTTCTTC